This section outlines one T cell receptor (beta chain) sequence together with its context. This receptor's antigen is unknown. Base quality data are lacking; no much larger clone is found one base away. CDR1 and CDR2, per the germline V gene, are MNHEY and SVGAGI. The V end gives up 7 bases and the J end 3 bases, leaving 4 bases in the junction not matched to a gene. Including the terminal cysteine and phenylalanine, the CDR3 comprises 13 residues. The CDR3 DNA has 39 bases and is translated from base 1. This entry belongs to a study of cytomegalovirus exposure and HLA in healthy donors (dated by TCRdb to 2015 to 2018). Describing the broader study: According to an earlier analysis of 587 of the donors, roughly 180 million T cells yielded 90 million to 130 million unique TCR beta sequences and 276 Gb of sequence data. Among over 350 genotyped donors of the cohort, an average of around 240,000 unique TCR beta nucleotide sequences were sequenced per donor, 15% to 20% of them non-productive. To predict cytomegalovirus infection status, the study combined high-throughput TCR immunosequencing, statistical association of individual TCRs with disease status, and machine learning. Rather than using new phenotypic data, the later analysis identified candidate immune exposures from TCR beta sequences and from how often those sequences occurred across donors. Among the approximately 420 genotyped donors, around 81% belonged to the genetic ancestry cluster associated with self-reported Caucasian donors. Typing coverage varied by locus: roughly 620-640 donors for A, B, C, DRB1 and DQB1; around 560 for DQA1; nearly 610 for DPA1; more than 450 for DPB1. To decide whether each TCR beta V gene segment behaved as functional or pseudogenic, an earlier analysis of some 600 of the donors relied on high-throughput TCR beta sequencing. Along with the roughly 670-subject first cohort, a separate validation cohort of around 110 different subjects was used. The study aimed to test whether signatures of past pathogen exposure could be identified by cataloging public T cell receptors. Class I and class II HLA loci were covered by the typing at four-digit resolution. In a later analysis, previously published TCR beta repertoires from roughly 710 donors were re-analyzed and high-resolution HLA genotyping was added so that TCR occurrence patterns could be studied. Alongside the repertoire data, information on donor age, sex, ethnicity and CMV serostatus was compiled. About 280 gigabases of sequencing data and approximately 92 million unique TCR sequences made up an early release that covered about 640 HLA-typed donors. The T cell repertoires of several hundred subjects were profiled by immunosequencing and related to cytomegalovirus serostatus. Five DR-DQ haplotypes were handled as single units for association and clustering, since linkage in the cohort was strong. All discovery cohort repertoires had been generated on a single sequencing platform. Genome-wide SNP genotypes for about three fifths of the roughly 670 donors were used in a later genetic analysis, which treated that subset as a discovery cohort.

Broad study findings and their caveats: A later analysis associated around 16,000 TCR beta sequences with specific HLA alleles at a false discovery rate of 0.05. A later analysis reported that several top co-occurrence clusters appeared linked to parvovirus B19, influenza, CMV and Epstein-Barr virus. In an earlier analysis of approximately 590 of the donors, most TCR beta V segments were observed in productive rearrangements about 90% or about 30% of the time, broadly matching IMGT annotations. In a later analysis, the rate of TCR association differed among HLA loci, with DRB1 alleles having the most associated TCRs and HLA-C alleles having the fewest. In a later genetic analysis, a missense DCLRE1C variant was associated with V-gene and J-gene trimming of TCR beta chains, and the association was replicated in an independent cohort. While some public TCRs were present in many individuals, most TCR sequences turned up only very rarely across donors. Most CMV-associated TCR beta chains appeared to be HLA-restricted in a later analysis, and the HLA associations seemed to be driven largely by CMV exposure. Compared with equally common non-associated chains, HLA-associated TCR beta chains in a later analysis were more clonally expanded and had lower generation probabilities. When HLA alleles, especially DR and DQ, strongly co-occurred, TCR associations were difficult to assign to individual alleles. In this cohort, only TCR beta chains were sequenced, and detectable features were limited by the absence of alpha or paired-chain data. Because some donors lacked HLA typing at each locus, the association tests relied only on the typed subset. The 87-base-pair reads could not distinguish some IMGT-functional V segments, including TRBV6-2 and TRBV6-3, so those segments were excluded. Because counts were too low, roughly 16 rarely observed V segments, including chromosome 9 orphons, were excluded from the earlier analysis of 587 of the donors. Sequencing depth was assumed to be roughly uniform across donors in the presence/absence analyses, though that assumption may not hold. The authors suggested that the approach could potentially be extended to other disease states and immunological phenotypes. In both the original and validation cohorts, the classifier was reported to diagnose cytomegalovirus status with high specificity and sensitivity. Immune exposure information for the cohort was limited to CMV serostatus. According to a later genetic analysis, donors in an Asian-associated ancestry cluster had fewer N-insertions in productive TCRs than the approximately 670-donor mean. In vitro tests confirmed that a few of the cytomegalovirus-associated TCR beta chains recognize cytomegalovirus antigens. A further reported finding was that TCR beta sequences accurately predicted the HLA-A and HLA-B alleles for most subjects in the first cohort. A total of about 150 TCR beta chains were listed by the study as associated with cytomegalovirus. The sequencing pipeline was judged likely to have produced a cluster of highly shared sequence variants as a technical artifact. Correlated functional status among segregating V segments might be attributable to linkage disequilibrium, but an unknown experimental factor could not be ruled out.

Library preparation was by the immunoSEQ multiplex PCR assay. The multiplex PCR relied on a mix of 60 forward primers for TCR Vbeta segments and 13 reverse primers for TCR Jbeta segments. The CDR3 region of rearranged TCR beta genes was amplified from genomic DNA by a multiplex PCR assay. The Illumina HiSeq System was used to sequence the amplified TCR beta libraries as 87-base-pair reads. The study's processing was this. A later analysis counted tens of millions of unique TCR beta chains across the 600 to 850 repertoires, and some 11 million of these chains were shared by at least two donors. Raw reads were error-corrected and collapsed into unique sequences with a nearest-neighbor algorithm that merged closely related sequences to remove PCR and sequencing errors. Alignment of CDR3 sequences to IMGT reference sequences was used to assign V, D and J gene segments. Each retained sequence needed at least a six-nucleotide match to both a V gene segment and a J gene segment. A rearrangement counted as productive if the CDR3 had no stop codons and remained in frame with V and J, and every other rearrangement counted as non-productive. Following IMGT convention, CDR3 was defined as the stretch from the second conserved V-encoded cysteine up to the conserved J-encoded phenylalanine. In an earlier analysis of more than 550 of the donors, sequences lacking an unambiguous match to a single V gene segment were excluded. An earlier analysis of 587 of the donors classified V segments as functional when productive rearrangements were above 56.7% and as segregating when the standard deviation between donors was above 5%. To diagnose cytomegalovirus status from the catalog of TCR beta chain sequences, a statistical classification framework was built. In a later analysis, V and J genes were assigned by comparing TCR nucleotide sequences against IMGT/GENE-DB human TR gene sequences. A later analysis assigned CDR3 sequences and most-parsimonious VDJ recombination scenarios with the TCRdist pipeline. In a later analysis, each TCR beta chain was defined by its CDR3 amino acid sequence together with its V-gene family, and reads without a unique V-gene family were excluded. To address suspected cross-contamination and a sequencing artifact, a later analysis removed a few hundred highly shared, low-generation-probability nucleotide sequences. For each public chain, a later analysis derived a clonal expansion index from normalized ranks of inferred template counts within each repertoire. In a later analysis, generation probabilities were computed using a VDJ recombination model fitted to out-of-frame rearrangements, and the results were checked against IGoR. A later analysis scored TCR-TCR, TCR-HLA and TCR-CMV co-occurrence with hypergeometric tests, applying a repertoire-size bias correction to TCR pairs. To estimate false discovery rates, a later analysis permuted the HLA or CMV assignments 20 times. In a later analysis, co-occurring TCRs were grouped with DBSCAN, and TCRdist sequence similarity was added when clustering was performed within HLA-allele-positive subsets. Co-occurrence clustering excluded repertoires with fewer than 30,000 or more than 120,000 public chains, plus five with anomalous nucleotide sharing. Drawn from immuneACCESS, this table holds only the in-frame rearrangements with V and J called that TCRdb kept. Clones are partly lost; checked studies trace under half to an unresolved V gene and leave the rest unexplained. The V and J calls and the clone size are those of that table, but D and trimming were determined from the DNA. The sample contains 200,000 to 250,000 clones, over 65% of them found a single time. Of the sample, 1.3% is held by the ten largest clones.

In total, roughly 710 healthy bone marrow donors made up the cohort. At the time of sampling, every cohort member was nominally healthy, though immune exposures that went unrecorded were likely present. CMV serostatus was recorded as positive for some 300 and negative for 352 of the 666 cohort members, whereas no CMV serostatus was recorded for the donor in question. Every donor gave a peripheral blood sample, and the peripheral blood mononuclear cells from that sample were used for TCR beta sequencing. Genomic DNA extraction from the blood cell samples was performed with the Qiagen DNeasy Blood Extraction Kit.

Recombination connected TRBV6-5 to TRBJ1-1; the central 8 bases match TRBD1. The TCR sequence derives from a human donor in good health. The sequenced material came from PBMCs. The CDR3 region reads CASKPDRDTEAFF. At the DNA level, the sequence is TGTGCCAGCAAACCGGACAGGGACACTGAAGCTTTCTTT.